Each of the 4 T cell receptor beta chains below was sequenced from the same sample in a study of blood T cell repertoires in COVID-19. TCRdb keeps only in-frame clones here, not all; method: immunoSEQ multiplex PCR. The sample consists of approximately 210,000 clones, around nine tenths of them appearing once. The sample consisted of PBMCs or T cells enriched from blood (not recorded which). The source of these receptors is a man in his thirties or forties in a cohort exposed to, infected with or recovered from COVID-19 (not recorded which).

The genes are TRBV25-1 and TRBJ2-3; 7 nucleotides line up with TRBD2. Germline CDR1 and CDR2: MGHDK and SYGVNS. The CDR3 is 13 amino acids. The ends lost 6 bases at V and 4 bases at J; junction bases unmatched: 4. CDR3 region: CASSLGGADTQYF. CDR3 DNA sequence: TGTGCCAGCAGCCTGGGGGGGGCAGATACGCAGTATTTT.

V gene TRBV27 combines with J gene TRBJ1-4; 8 bases are a match to TRBD1. This CDR3 region has 14 residues. Germline CDR1 and CDR2: MNHEY and SMNVEV (reference sequence). V gave up 3 bases and J gave up 13 bases; unmatched junction bases: 10. This chain's CDR3 is CASSLGPGGFALFF. The CDR3 DNA is TGTGCCAGCAGTTTGGGGCCAGGGGGCTTCGCACTGTTTTTT.

The rearrangement uses TRBV6-2 or TRBV6-3 and TRBJ1-5; D uncertain. The CDR3 is made up of 16 amino acids. V lost 7 bases to trimming and J lost 0 bases, with 16 bases between them. Germline V lookup: CDR1 MNHEY, CDR2 SVGEGT. The CDR3 coding sequence is TGTGCCAGCACCCCCCACGGTCCGGTTAGCAATCAGCCCCAGCATTTT. It specifies CASTPHGPVSNQPQHF.

The J gene is TRBJ2-2, the V gene TRBV7-3; D is unclear. Germline loops: CDR1 SGHTA, CDR2 FQGTGA. CDR3 size: 12 residues. V lost 2 bases and J lost 7, with 5 bases in between. As DNA, the CDR3 is TGTGCCAGCAGCTTACAAATCGGGGAGCTGTTTTTT. This translates into CASSLQIGELFF.